This T cell receptor (beta chain) was recorded in a study of CD8 T cells in ankylosing spondylitis. Points from the study as a whole: One TCR beta motif, made up of roughly 8 highly homologous variants, appeared characteristic of ankylosing spondylitis blood. Peripheral blood held disease-linked clones only at relatively low frequency, and these were CD8+. According to the report, clones linked to the disease were significantly enriched in matched synovial fluid samples taken from ankylosing spondylitis patients.

V was clipped by 0 bases and J by 3 bases; unmatched bases: 4. The germline V gene encodes CDR1 SGDLS and CDR2 YYNGEE. This CDR3 spans 15 amino acids. In its sample, this clonotype was seen many times. Its specificity is unknown. 5'-RACE, quantitative and with molecular barcodes, yielded the TCR beta libraries. TCRdb recomputed calls from the 5' RACE reads with MiXCR, one row per CDR3 protein. The table has around 29,000 distinct CDR3 sequences, 5.3% seen once. The V call is TRBV9, the J call TRBJ2-3; TRBD2 matches at 7 bases. The sequenced sample consisted of blood, either unsorted or a sorted T cell fraction (not recorded which). The sequence derives from a female donor with ankylosing spondylitis or in good health (not recorded which). The DNA of the CDR3 is TGTGCCAGCAGCGTAGAGGGAGGGGTTACAGATACGCAGTATTTT. It translates to CASSVEGGVTDTQYF.